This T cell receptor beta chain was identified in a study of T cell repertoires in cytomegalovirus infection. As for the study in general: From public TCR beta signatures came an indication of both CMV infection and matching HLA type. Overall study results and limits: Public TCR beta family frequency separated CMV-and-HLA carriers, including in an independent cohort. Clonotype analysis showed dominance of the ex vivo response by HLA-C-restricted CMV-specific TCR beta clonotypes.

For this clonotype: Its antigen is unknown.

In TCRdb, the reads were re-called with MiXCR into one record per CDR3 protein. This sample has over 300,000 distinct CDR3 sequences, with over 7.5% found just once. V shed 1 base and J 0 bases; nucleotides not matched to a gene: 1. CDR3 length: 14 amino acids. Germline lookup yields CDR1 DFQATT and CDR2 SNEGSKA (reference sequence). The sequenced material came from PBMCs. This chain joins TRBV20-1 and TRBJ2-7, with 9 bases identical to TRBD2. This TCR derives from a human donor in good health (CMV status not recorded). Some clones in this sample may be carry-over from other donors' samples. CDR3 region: CSARVGLASYEQYF. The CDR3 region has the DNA TGCAGTGCTAGAGTGGGACTAGCCTCCTACGAGCAGTACTTC.